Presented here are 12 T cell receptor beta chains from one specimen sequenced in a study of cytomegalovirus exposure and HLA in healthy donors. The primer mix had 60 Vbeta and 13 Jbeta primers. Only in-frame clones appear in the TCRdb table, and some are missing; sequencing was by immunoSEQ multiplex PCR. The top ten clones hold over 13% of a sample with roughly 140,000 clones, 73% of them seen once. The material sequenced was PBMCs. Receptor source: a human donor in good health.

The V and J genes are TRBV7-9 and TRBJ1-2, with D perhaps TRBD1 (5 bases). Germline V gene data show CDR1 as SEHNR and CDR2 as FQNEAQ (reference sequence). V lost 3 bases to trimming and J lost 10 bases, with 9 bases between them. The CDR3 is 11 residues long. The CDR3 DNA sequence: TGTGCCAGCAGCTTTGGGGCCCACTACACCTTC. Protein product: CASSFGAHYTF.

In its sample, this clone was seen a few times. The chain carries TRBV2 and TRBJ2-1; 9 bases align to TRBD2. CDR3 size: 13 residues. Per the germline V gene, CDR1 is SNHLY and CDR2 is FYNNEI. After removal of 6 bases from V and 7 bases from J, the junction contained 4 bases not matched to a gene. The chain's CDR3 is CASSLAGLNEQFF. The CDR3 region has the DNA TGTGCCAGCAGCCTAGCGGGACTGAATGAGCAGTTCTTC.

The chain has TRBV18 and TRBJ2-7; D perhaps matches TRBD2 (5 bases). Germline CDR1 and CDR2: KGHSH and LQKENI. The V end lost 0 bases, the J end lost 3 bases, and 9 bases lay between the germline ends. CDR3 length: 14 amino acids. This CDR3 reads CASSPPSEDYEQYF. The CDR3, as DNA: TGTGCCAGCTCACCACCTAGCGAAGACTACGAGCAGTACTTC.

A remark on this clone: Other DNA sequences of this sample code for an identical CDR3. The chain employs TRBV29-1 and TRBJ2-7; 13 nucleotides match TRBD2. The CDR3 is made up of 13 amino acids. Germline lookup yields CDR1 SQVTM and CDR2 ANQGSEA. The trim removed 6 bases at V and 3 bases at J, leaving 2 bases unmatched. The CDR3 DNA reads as TGCAGCGTAAGGACTAGCGGGAGCTACGAGCAGTACTTC. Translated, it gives CSVRTSGSYEQYF.

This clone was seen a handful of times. This chain's CDR3 is CASSSGLANADTQYF. The CDR3 bases are TGTGCCAGCAGCTCGGGACTAGCTAACGCAGATACGCAGTATTTT. The chain combines TRBV7-2 with TRBJ2-3, with 9 bases fitting TRBD2. Trimming cost V 4 bases and J 4 bases; bases outside gene matches: 6. CDR1 is SGHTA and CDR2 is FQGNSA in the germline V gene. This CDR3 is 15 amino acids long.

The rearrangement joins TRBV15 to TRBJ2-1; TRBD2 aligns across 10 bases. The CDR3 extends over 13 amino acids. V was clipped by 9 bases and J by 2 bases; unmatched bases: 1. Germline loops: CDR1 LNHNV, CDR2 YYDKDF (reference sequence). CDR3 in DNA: TGTGCCACAGGACTAGCGGCCTACAATGAGCAGTTCTTC. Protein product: CATGLAAYNEQFF.

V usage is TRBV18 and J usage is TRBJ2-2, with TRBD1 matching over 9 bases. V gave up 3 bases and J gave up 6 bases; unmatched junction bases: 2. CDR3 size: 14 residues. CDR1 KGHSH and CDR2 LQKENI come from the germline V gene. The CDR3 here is CASSPRTGAGELFF. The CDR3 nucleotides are TGTGCCAGCTCACCCAGGACAGGGGCCGGGGAGCTGTTTTTT.

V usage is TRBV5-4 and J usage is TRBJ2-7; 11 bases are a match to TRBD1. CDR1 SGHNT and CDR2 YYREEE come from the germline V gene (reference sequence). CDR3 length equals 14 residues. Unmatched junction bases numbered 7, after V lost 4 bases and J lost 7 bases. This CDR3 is CASSTGQGAYEQYF. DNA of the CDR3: TGTGCCAGCAGCACCGGACAGGGGGCGTATGAGCAGTACTTC. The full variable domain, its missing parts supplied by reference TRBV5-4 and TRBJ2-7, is ETGVTQSPTHLIKTRGQQVTLRCSSQSGHNTVSWYQQALGQGPQFIFQYYREEENGRGNFPPRFSGLQFPNYSSELNVNALELDDSALYLCASSTGQGAYEQYFGPGTRLTVT.

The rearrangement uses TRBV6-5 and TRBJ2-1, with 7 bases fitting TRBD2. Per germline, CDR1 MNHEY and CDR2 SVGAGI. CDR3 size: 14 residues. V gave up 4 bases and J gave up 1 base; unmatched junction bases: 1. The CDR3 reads CASSLAGSYNEQFF. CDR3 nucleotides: TGTGCCAGCAGTTTAGCGGGTTCCTACAATGAGCAGTTCTTC.

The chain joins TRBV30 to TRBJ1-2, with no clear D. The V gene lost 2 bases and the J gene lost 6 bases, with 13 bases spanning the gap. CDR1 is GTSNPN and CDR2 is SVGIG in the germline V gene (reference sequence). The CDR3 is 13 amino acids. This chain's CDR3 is CAWSKRRVDGYTF. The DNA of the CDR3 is TGTGCCTGGAGTAAACGGAGGGTAGATGGCTACACCTTC.

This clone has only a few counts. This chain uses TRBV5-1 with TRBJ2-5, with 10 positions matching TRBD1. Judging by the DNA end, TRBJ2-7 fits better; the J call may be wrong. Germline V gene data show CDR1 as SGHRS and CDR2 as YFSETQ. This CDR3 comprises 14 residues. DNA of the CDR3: TGCGCCAGCAGCAATAGGACAGGGGGCTACGAGCAGTACTTC. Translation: CASSNRTGGYEQYF.

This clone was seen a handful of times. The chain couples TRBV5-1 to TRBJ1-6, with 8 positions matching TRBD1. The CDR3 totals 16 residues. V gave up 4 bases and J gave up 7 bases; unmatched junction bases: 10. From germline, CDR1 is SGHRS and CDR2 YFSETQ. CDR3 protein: CASSIRITGGNSPLHF. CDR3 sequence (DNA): TGCGCCAGCAGCATCAGAATCACAGGGGGGAATTCACCCCTCCACTTT. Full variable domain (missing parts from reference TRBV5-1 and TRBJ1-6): KAGVTQTPRYLIKTRGQQVTLSCSPISGHRSVSWYQQTPGQGLQFLFEYFSETQRNKGNFPGRFSGRQFSNSRSEMNVSTLELGDSALYLCASSIRITGGNSPLHFGNGTRLTVT.